A selection of T cell receptor beta chains follows, all from one sample in a study of T cell responses to AZD1222 COVID-19 vaccine. Here immunoSEQ multiplex PCR was the method, and the copy in TCRdb shows in-frame clones only, minus some. The table shows 54,000 or so clones, with roughly three quarters occurring only once. Sequenced here: peripheral blood, sampled 28 days after the second AZD1222 dose. These receptors came from an adult who received the AZD1222 COVID-19 vaccine. CDR3s include the opening cysteine and the closing phenylalanine or tryptophan. Each record gives: V gene, clone size, J gene, D gene, CDR3 DNA, CDR3 protein. D genes are given only for firm matches. Rows give clone size only sometimes, using once, few, many, or a class for an expanded clone.

V gene: TRBV14; clone size: -; J gene: TRBJ1-1; D gene: -; CDR3 DNA: TGTGCCAGCAGCCAAGGAAGCTTTTGGGGGACCACTGAAGCTTTCTTT; CDR3 protein: CASSQGSFWGTTEAFF
V gene: TRBV29-1; clone size: -; J gene: TRBJ2-7; D gene: -; CDR3 DNA: TGCAGCGCCGCAAGGGGGGGGATGTACGAGCAGTACTTC; CDR3 protein: CSAARGGMYEQYF
V gene: TRBV5-1; clone size: -; J gene: TRBJ1-6; D gene: -; CDR3 DNA: TGCGCCAGCAGCTTGGATAGGTCGCGGACCGCGTCCTATAATTCACCCCTCCACTTT; CDR3 protein: CASSLDRSRTASYNSPLHF
V gene: TRBV18; clone size: -; J gene: TRBJ2-2; D gene: -; CDR3 DNA: TGTGCCAGCTCACCATCATTTTATCAGACAGCGAACACCGGGGAGCTGTTTTTT; CDR3 protein: CASSPSFYQTANTGELFF
V gene: TRBV6-5; clone size: -; J gene: TRBJ2-2; D gene: TRBD2; CDR3 DNA: TGTGCCAGCAGTAGTTCGGGGGGGCGGACCGGGGAGCTGTTTTTT; CDR3 protein: CASSSSGGRTGELFF
V gene: TRBV9; clone size: -; J gene: TRBJ1-2; D gene: -; CDR3 DNA: TGTGCCAGCAGCGTAGAAACGTGGGGCTACACCTTC; CDR3 protein: CASSVETWGYTF
V gene: TRBV5-1; clone size: -; J gene: TRBJ1-2; D gene: TRBD1; CDR3 DNA: TGCGCCAGCAGCCGGTACGGGACAGGGGAAGAATATGGCTACACCTTC; CDR3 protein: CASSRYGTGEEYGYTF
V gene: TRBV11-1; clone size: -; J gene: TRBJ1-2; D gene: -; CDR3 DNA: TGTGCCAGCAGCTTCGAACGGTACTATGGCTACACCTTC; CDR3 protein: CASSFERYYGYTF
V gene: TRBV11-2; clone size: -; J gene: TRBJ1-5; D gene: -; CDR3 DNA: TGTGCCAGCAGCTTTGGGGGTAGCAATCAGCCCCAGCATTTT; CDR3 protein: CASSFGGSNQPQHF
V gene: TRBV6-5; clone size: -; J gene: TRBJ1-1; D gene: -; CDR3 DNA: TGTGCCAGCAGCCCCGGGTACTCTGAAGCTTTCTTT; CDR3 protein: CASSPGYSEAFF
V gene: TRBV7-2; clone size: -; J gene: TRBJ1-2; D gene: -; CDR3 DNA: TGTGCCAGCAGCTTGGGAGACCAATCGCTCCCCTCTTACACCTTC; CDR3 protein: CASSLGDQSLPSYTF
V gene: TRBV9; clone size: -; J gene: TRBJ2-3; D gene: TRBD2; CDR3 DNA: TGTGCCAGCAGCGTAGCTAGCGCTAGCGGGGGACTCGGCACAGATACGCAGTATTTT; CDR3 protein: CASSVASASGGLGTDTQYF
V gene: TRBV9; clone size: once; J gene: TRBJ2-2; D gene: TRBD2; CDR3 DNA: TGTGCCAGCAGCGTTGGGACTAGCGGGAGGGCCGCCACCGGGGAGCTGTTTTTT; CDR3 protein: CASSVGTSGRAATGELFF
V gene: TRBV28; clone size: once; J gene: TRBJ2-7; D gene: TRBD1; CDR3 DNA: TGTGCCAGCAGTCCAGCCGACAGGGGCTACGAGCAGTACTTC; CDR3 protein: CASSPADRGYEQYF
V gene: TRBV29-1; clone size: once; J gene: TRBJ2-1; D gene: TRBD2; CDR3 DNA: TGCAGCGTTGAAGGTACTAGCGGGAGCTCCTACAATGAGCAGTTCTTC; CDR3 protein: CSVEGTSGSSYNEQFF
V gene: TRBV15; clone size: -; J gene: TRBJ1-1; D gene: -; CDR3 DNA: TGTGCCACCAGCCCCCCCTTAGGGAACACTGAAGCTTTCTTT; CDR3 protein: CATSPPLGNTEAFF
V gene: TRBV6-5; clone size: -; J gene: TRBJ1-1; D gene: -; CDR3 DNA: TGTGCCAGCGCGGGGGGGCCCCACCTAGCTACTGAAGCTTTCTTT; CDR3 protein: CASAGGPHLATEAFF
V gene: TRBV5-1; clone size: once; J gene: TRBJ2-2; D gene: -; CDR3 DNA: TGCGCCAGCAGCACCGGACCAGACACCGGGGAGCTGTTTTTT; CDR3 protein: CASSTGPDTGELFF
V gene: TRBV2; clone size: -; J gene: TRBJ2-1; D gene: -; CDR3 DNA: TGTGCCAGCGTCAGAGGGGGCAATGAGCAGTTCTTC; CDR3 protein: CASVRGGNEQFF
V gene: TRBV7-3; clone size: -; J gene: TRBJ1-2; D gene: TRBD1; CDR3 DNA: TGTGCCAGCAGCACTGGGCAGGGGGCGCGATATGGCTACACCTTC; CDR3 protein: CASSTGQGARYGYTF
V gene: TRBV5-5; clone size: -; J gene: TRBJ2-7; D gene: TRBD1; CDR3 DNA: TGTGCCAGCAGCTTGGGGACAGGGGTTAGCTCCTACGAGCAGTACTTC; CDR3 protein: CASSLGTGVSSYEQYF
V gene: TRBV11-3; clone size: -; J gene: TRBJ2-2; D gene: -; CDR3 DNA: TGTGCCAGCAGCTTTAAATACACCGGGGAGCTGTTTTTT; CDR3 protein: CASSFKYTGELFF
V gene: TRBV29-1; clone size: -; J gene: TRBJ2-3; D gene: -; CDR3 DNA: TGCAGCGTTGGACTCGCTAGCACAGATACGCAGTATTTT; CDR3 protein: CSVGLASTDTQYF